This paragraph covers one T cell receptor (beta chain) sequence. These data come from a study of control samples from healthy donors and cancer patients. Repertoires were generated with immunoSEQ multiplex PCR, while TCRdb's copy carries only in-frame clones and drops some. The sample has more than 95,000 clones, more than 80% seen once. The CDR3 consists of 15 residues. In germline, CDR1 is MNHEY, CDR2 SVGAGI. The V end was cut by 0 bases, the J end by 2 bases, with 10 bases between. J is TRBJ1-1 and V is TRBV6-5; a possible D gene is TRBD1 (5 bases). The sequence derives from a man younger than 35 in good health. The sample was blood. The CDR3 coding sequence is TGTGCCAGCAGTTACTCGTGGCAGGGTAACACTGAAGCTTTCTTT. It codes for CASSYSWQGNTEAFF.